This entry concerns a single TCR beta chain. Its matching antigen is unknown. This entry is derived from a study of CD8+ T cells in alopecia areata. The study's findings and limits: It was lesional scalp, especially alopecia totalis/universalis, that showed higher clonality than normal scalp. Patients showed less clear TCR sequence sharing than mice, possibly partly because of HLA diversity. Besides other cells, scalp samples also yield sequences of resident alphabeta T cells from normal skin.

V dropped 1 base and J dropped 0; count of bases not matched to a gene: 7. This CDR3 has 17 residues. Germline V gene lookup returns CDR1 PRHDT and CDR2 FYEKMQ (reference sequence). Separation by sorting yielded CD4+ and CD8+ T cells from PBMCs. After isolation, RNA underwent reverse transcription to generate cDNA as the sequencing template. The protocol was immunoSEQ multiplex PCR, while the TCRdb copy is restricted to in-frame clones and leaves out a portion. This table holds some 200,000 clones, about 61% found once. Sequencing was performed on CD8+ T cells sorted from blood. The chain carries TRBV13 and TRBJ2-7; 9 bases match TRBD2. The clonotype comes from a human donor in good health. CDR3 loop: CASSLAAGGKSSYEQYF. In DNA, the CDR3 is TGTGCCAGCAGCTTAGCTGCGGGGGGGAAAAGCTCCTACGAGCAGTACTTC.